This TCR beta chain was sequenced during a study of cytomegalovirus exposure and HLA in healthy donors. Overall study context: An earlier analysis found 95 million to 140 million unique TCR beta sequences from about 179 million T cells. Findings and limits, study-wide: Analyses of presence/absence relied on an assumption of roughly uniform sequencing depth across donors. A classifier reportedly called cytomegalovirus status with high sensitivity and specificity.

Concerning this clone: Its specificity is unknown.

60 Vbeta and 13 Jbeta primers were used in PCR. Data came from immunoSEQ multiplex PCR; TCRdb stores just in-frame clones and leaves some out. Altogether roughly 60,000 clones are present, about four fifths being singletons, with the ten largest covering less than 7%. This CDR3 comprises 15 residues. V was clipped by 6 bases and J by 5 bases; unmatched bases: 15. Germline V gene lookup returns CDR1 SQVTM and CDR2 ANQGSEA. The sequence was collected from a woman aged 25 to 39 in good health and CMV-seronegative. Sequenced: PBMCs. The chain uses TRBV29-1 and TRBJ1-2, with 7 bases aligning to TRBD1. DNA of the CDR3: TGCAGCGTCGTCGCTGGGGAACAGGGGTTGTATGGCTACACCTTC. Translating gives CSVVAGEQGLYGYTF.